One and the same sample provided the 20 T cell receptor beta chains below, sequenced in a study of CD8+ T cells in alopecia areata. Specified treatment: oral pan-JAK inhibitor, 5-10 mg twice daily. Following extraction, RNA underwent reverse transcription to cDNA, which served as the sequencing template. TCRdb's table, derived via immunoSEQ multiplex PCR, lists solely in-frame clones and lacks some. The sample includes about 210,000 clones, over 60% seen only once; the top ten take roughly 4.2%. Sequenced here: CD4+ T cells sorted from blood, sampled at week 4, from a patient treated with tofacitinib. The source is a human donor with alopecia areata.

The chain uses TRBV11-2 and TRBJ1-2; tentatively, D is TRBD1 (6 bases). The CDR3 extends over 15 amino acids. Germline CDR1 SGHAT, CDR2 FQNNGV. The V and J ends lost 5 bases and 0 bases respectively, with 13 bases between them. This CDR3 reads CASSHDRHPNYGYTF. CDR3 DNA: TGTGCCAGCAGCCACGACAGGCACCCTAACTATGGCTACACCTTC.

The rearrangement joins TRBV29-1 to TRBJ2-2; the D gene is possibly TRBD1 (6 bases). Trimming removed 2 bases from V and 7 bases from J, with 11 bases in between. CDR1 and CDR2 (germline): SQVTM, ANQGSEA. The CDR3 is 13 amino acids. For the CDR3, the DNA is TGCAGCGTTGAATTGGGGGCCCACGGGGAGCTGTTTTTT. Protein product: CSVELGAHGELFF.

This clone occurred once. The rearrangement uses TRBV29-1 and TRBJ2-5; D is uncertain. V gave up 8 bases and J gave up 2 bases, with 12 bases separating them. The CDR3 spans 12 residues. Germline V CDR1 and CDR2: SQVTM, ANQGSEA. The CDR3 loop reads CSPRTLQETQYF. The CDR3 DNA reads TGCAGCCCGAGGACCCTGCAAGAGACCCAGTACTTC.

CDR3 coding DNA: TGCGCCAGCAGCCAAGATCTTGTGGGAGCTAACTATGGCTACACCTTC. Its protein product is CASSQDLVGANYGYTF. V usage is TRBV4-3 and J usage is TRBJ1-2; D is unclear. This CDR3 contains 16 residues. Trimming stripped 0 bases from V and 0 bases from J, with 11 bases between. Germline assignment: CDR1 LGHNA and CDR2 YSLEER.

The gene calls are TRBV10-3 and TRBJ2-2, with D perhaps TRBD1 (6 bases). The germline V and J ends were trimmed by 4 bases and 0 bases, with 15 bases remaining between them. CDR3 length: 17 residues. Germline V gene lookup returns CDR1 ENHRY and CDR2 SYGVKD. In DNA form, the CDR3 reads TGTGCCATCAGTGGTACAAGACAGGTCGCGAACACCGGGGAGCTGTTTTTT. Residues: CAISGTRQVANTGELFF.

About this clone itself: The same CDR3 arises from other DNA sequences in this sample as well. The chain recombines TRBV30 with TRBJ2-1, with 12 bases that match TRBD2. Losses at the gene ends were 0 bases for V and 4 bases for J; bases not matched to a gene: 1. The CDR3 is made up of 15 amino acids. Germline V gives CDR1 GTSNPN, CDR2 SVGIG (reference sequence). CDR3 residues: CAWSVGTSGYNEQFF. The CDR3 DNA follows: TGTGCCTGGAGTGTAGGGACTAGCGGGTACAATGAGCAGTTCTTC.

This clone was recorded a few times. The V call is TRBV4-3, the J call TRBJ1-5; D unclear. Trimming cost V 0 bases and J 2 bases, with 11 bases left between them. This CDR3 region has 16 residues. The germline gives CDR1 LGHNA, CDR2 YSLEER. CDR3 DNA sequence: TGCGCCAGCAGCCAAGAGTGGAATTGGGGCAATCAGCCCCAGCATTTT. Encoded protein: CASSQEWNWGNQPQHF.

The J gene is TRBJ2-5, the V gene TRBV5-1; D remains unclear. Germline-derived CDR1 and CDR2 are SGHRS and YFSETQ. This CDR3 spans 13 amino acids. The V and J ends lost 0 bases and 4 bases respectively, with 7 bases between them. CDR3 residues: CASSLGNRETQYF. In DNA form, the CDR3 reads TGCGCCAGCAGCTTGGGAAACAGAGAGACCCAGTACTTC.

This clone turned up a few times. This rearrangement joins TRBV7-2 to TRBJ2-5; possibly TRBD2 for D (6 bases). Germline V lookup: CDR1 SGHTA, CDR2 FQGNSA. The CDR3 is 13 amino acids. Between the trimmed V and J ends, which lost 2 bases and 3 bases, there was a span of 7 bases. CDR3 in DNA: TGTGCCAGCAGCTTATTAGCGGAAGAGACCCAGTACTTC. Its translation: CASSLLAEETQYF.

This clone was observed a few times. The chain joins TRBV9 to TRBJ2-3; 11 bases map to TRBD1. V lost 4 bases and J lost 6; bases outside the gene matches: 7. The CDR3 length is 15 residues. CDR1 and CDR2 from the germline V gene are SGDLS and YYNGEE. The CDR3 bases are TGTGCCAGCAGCCCCCGGACAGGGGGCATGGATACGCAGTATTTT. Amino acids: CASSPRTGGMDTQYF.

This clone occurred a few times. Other DNA sequences from this sample encode an identical CDR3 as well. This chain joins TRBV5-6 and TRBJ2-1; D is undetermined. With 2 bases removed from V and 4 bases from J, the gap between germline ends came to 4 bases. The CDR3 totals 12 residues. Per the germline V gene, CDR1 is SGHDT and CDR2 is YYEEEE. CDR3 sequence: CASSLSYNEQFF. The CDR3 bases are TGTGCCAGCAGCTTAAGTTACAATGAGCAGTTCTTC.

This clone was observed a single time. The J gene is TRBJ2-1, the V gene TRBV7-2; no clear D gene. V was shortened by 0 bases and J by 7 bases, with 10 bases between the two germline ends. Germline CDR1 is SGHTA and CDR2 is FQGNSA. The CDR3 is 14 residues long. CDR3 coding DNA: TGTGCCAGCAGCTTAGCGACACTAAGGAATGAGCAGTTCTTC. Its translation is CASSLATLRNEQFF. The whole variable domain, filled in from reference TRBV7-2 and TRBJ2-1, reads GAGVSQSPSNKVTEKGKDVELRCDPISGHTALYWYRQSLGQGLEFLIYFQGNSAPDKSGLPSDRFSAERTGGSVSTLTIQRTQQEDSAVYLCASSLATLRNEQFFGPGTRLTVL.

This clone was found a few times. J is TRBJ1-6 and V is TRBV4-2; no definite D call. This CDR3 comprises 14 residues. V lost 1 base, J lost 4 bases, and 5 bases lay in between. Germline loops: CDR1 LGHNA, CDR2 YNFKEQ. Written as DNA, the CDR3 is TGTGCCAGCAGCCAAGCGGTTTATAATTCACCCCTCCACTTT. The encoded protein is CASSQAVYNSPLHF.

The chain uses TRBV30 and TRBJ1-3; 7 bases agree with TRBD1. V lost 5 bases, J lost 0 bases, and 4 bases stayed unmatched. Germline CDR1 and CDR2: GTSNPN and SVGIG (reference sequence). The CDR3 loop spans 14 amino acids. The CDR3 DNA sequence: TGTGCCTGGGAACAGGGGAGCTCTGGAAACACCATATATTTT. Translation gives CAWEQGSSGNTIYF.

CDR3 in DNA: TGCGCCAGCAGCCAGGTCTCGGGTCCTCCGAGCGAGCAGTACTTC. Its translation: CASSQVSGPPSEQYF. The gene calls are TRBV4-3 and TRBJ2-7; D is unresolved. The V gene's germline CDR1 is LGHNA and CDR2 YSLEER. The CDR3 loop spans 15 amino acids. Trimming took off 3 bases at V and 6 bases at J, with 18 bases between the two ends.

As concerns this clone: One junction end does not reproduce the germline sequence, and a read error may be involved. The V gene is TRBV5-1, the J gene TRBJ2-7; TRBD2 might be the D (5 bases). The CDR3 is made up of 15 amino acids. CDR1 and CDR2 (germline): SGHRS, YFSETQ. The CDR3 sequence is CASRLEALARYEQYF. CDR3 nucleotide sequence: TGCGCCAGCAGATTGGAGGCTCTGGCTCGCTACGAGCAGTACTTC.

This chain joins TRBV5-6 and TRBJ1-2; D may be TRBD1 (6 bases). Trimming stripped 4 bases from V and 8 bases from J, with 21 bases between. Germline V lookup: CDR1 SGHDT, CDR2 YYEEEE. CDR3 size: 15 residues. The CDR3 loop is CASSPGLQGTGGYTF. CDR3 coding DNA: TGTGCCAGCAGCCCCGGGCTCCAGGGAACAGGGGGCTACACCTTC.

This clone was detected only a few times. The V and J genes are TRBV5-1 and TRBJ1-6; D is ambiguous. CDR1 SGHRS and CDR2 YFSETQ come from the germline V gene. This CDR3 spans 16 amino acids. The V end lost 4 bases, the J end lost 5 bases, and 16 bases lay between the germline ends. The CDR3 sequence: CASSPTTGRNNSPLHF. The DNA for the CDR3 is TGCGCCAGCAGCCCCACCACGGGCCGGAATAATTCACCCCTCCACTTT.

This sequence joins TRBV4-3 and TRBJ1-2, with 11 bases aligning to TRBD1. Losses at the gene ends were 0 bases for V and 1 base for J; bases not matched to a gene: 4. The CDR3 length is 17 residues. From germline, CDR1 is LGHNA and CDR2 YSLEER. The CDR3: CASSQDFGTGGNYGYTF. Here the CDR3 DNA reads TGCGCCAGCAGCCAAGATTTCGGGACAGGGGGTAACTATGGCTACACCTTC.

This clone was seen more than once but under ten times. The chain combines TRBV29-1 with TRBJ2-2, with a tentative D call TRBD2 (6 bases). Per the germline V gene, CDR1 is SQVTM and CDR2 is ANQGSEA. Between the trimmed V and J ends, which lost 7 bases and 0 bases, there was a span of 9 bases. The CDR3 covers 13 residues. The CDR3 spells CSGRDSNTGELFF. CDR3 nucleotides: TGCAGCGGCCGGGACTCGAACACCGGGGAGCTGTTTTTT.